What follows are 9 T cell receptor beta chains derived from one specimen sequenced in a study of blood T cell repertoires in COVID-19 (dated by TCRdb to 2018 to 2020). Libraries were prepared through the immunoSEQ multiplex PCR assay. The source is immuneACCESS, and TCRdb retained only in-frame sequences with V and J called. Part of the clones is not carried over; for the studies checked, unresolved V genes explain less than half of this, and the remainder is unexplained. A total of around 100,000 clones appear in this sample, more than 85% of them only once. Roughly 7.4% of the sample goes to the ten largest clones. The sample comprised peripheral blood. Receptors originate from a man between 25 and 39 years old in a cohort sampled during active COVID-19.

This chain uses TRBV3-1 (or the pseudogene TRBV3-2) with TRBJ2-3; no clear D. The germline V gene encodes CDR1 LGHDT and CDR2 YNNKEL (reference sequence). Between the trimmed V and J ends, which lost 0 bases and 0 bases, there was a span of 4 bases. This CDR3 region has 14 residues. In nucleotides, the CDR3 is TGTGCCAGCAGCCAAGAAATAAGCACAGATACGCAGTATTTT. Translating it yields CASSQEISTDTQYF.

CDR3 DNA: TGTGCCAGCAGTTACTCGAGGCAGGGGTATAATTCACCCCTCCACTTT. It yields the protein CASSYSRQGYNSPLHF. The rearrangement joins TRBV6-5 to TRBJ1-6; a weak D match, TRBD1 (6 bases). V lost 0 bases, J lost 4 bases, and 10 bases lay in between. The germline V gene has CDR1 MNHEY and CDR2 SVGAGI. The CDR3 is 16 residues long.

The chain combines TRBV27 with TRBJ2-7; D perhaps matches TRBD1 (5 bases). The V and J ends lost 3 bases and 2 bases respectively, with 11 bases between them. CDR3 length equals 14 residues. Germline V gives CDR1 MNHEY, CDR2 SMNVEV (reference sequence). This CDR3 is CASSLSRAAYEQYF. CDR3 nucleotide sequence: TGTGCCAGCAGTTTGTCCAGGGCCGCCTACGAGCAGTACTTC.

This rearrangement joins TRBV7-9 to TRBJ2-7; 8 bases match TRBD1. Germline values: CDR1 SEHNR, CDR2 FQNEAQ (reference sequence). Unmatched junction bases numbered 12, after V lost 4 bases and J lost 4 bases. The CDR3 contains 16 residues. In DNA form, the CDR3 reads TGTGCCAGCAGCTCCCCGGGACAGGTTAGTTGGTACGAGCAGTACTTC. Translation gives CASSSPGQVSWYEQYF.

This chain connects TRBV18 to TRBJ2-3; no definite D call. V was clipped by 2 bases and J by 0 bases, with 6 bases between them. The CDR3 covers 14 residues. Germline loops: CDR1 KGHSH, CDR2 LQKENI. CDR3 coding DNA: TGTGCCAGCTCACCATTAGCCAGCACAGATACGCAGTATTTT. Translating it yields CASSPLASTDTQYF. The full variable domain, with the rest looked up from reference TRBV18 and TRBJ2-3, is NAGVMQNPRHLVRRRGQEARLRCSPMKGHSHVYWYRQLPEEGLKFMVYLQKENIIDESGMPKERFSAEFPKEGPSILRIQQVVRGDSAAYFCASSPLASTDTQYFGPGTRLTVL.

This clone has just a few counts. V and J are TRBV7-6 and TRBJ1-4; possibly TRBD1 for D (5 bases). Germline assignment: CDR1 SGHVS and CDR2 FNYEAQ. V gave up 2 bases and J gave up 2 bases, with 15 bases separating them. The CDR3 loop spans 17 amino acids. The chain's CDR3 is CASSLRSQGGTNEKLFF. The CDR3 DNA reads TGTGCCAGCAGCTTAAGATCTCAGGGAGGGACTAATGAAAAACTGTTTTTT.

This rearrangement joins TRBV24-1 to TRBJ1-4; D is possibly TRBD1 (5 bases). The germline CDR1 and CDR2 sequences are KGHDR and SFDVKD. The CDR3 has 14 residues. V lost 3 bases, J lost 8 bases, and 12 bases lay in between. The CDR3 protein is CATSDRSQGEKLFF. DNA for the CDR3: TGTGCCACCAGTGATAGGAGTCAGGGCGAAAAACTGTTTTTT.

J is TRBJ2-3 and V is TRBV2, with D tentatively TRBD2 (5 bases). The CDR3 runs 12 residues. CDR1 is SNHLY, CDR2 FYNNEI, per germline. V was trimmed by 7 bases and J by 4 bases, leaving 9 bases between them. In nucleotides, the CDR3 is TGTGCCAGCACGGGGAGCGCAGATACGCAGTATTTT. This translates into CASTGSADTQYF.

This chain joins TRBV11-3 and TRBJ2-1; TRBD2 matches at 11 bases. CDR3 length: 17 amino acids. V gave up 3 bases and J gave up 5 bases; unmatched junction bases: 9. Looked up from germline, CDR1 is SGHNT and CDR2 is YENEEA. This chain's CDR3 is CASSLALLAGANNEQFF. CDR3 DNA: TGTGCCAGCAGCTTGGCTTTACTAGCGGGGGCGAACAATGAGCAGTTCTTC.